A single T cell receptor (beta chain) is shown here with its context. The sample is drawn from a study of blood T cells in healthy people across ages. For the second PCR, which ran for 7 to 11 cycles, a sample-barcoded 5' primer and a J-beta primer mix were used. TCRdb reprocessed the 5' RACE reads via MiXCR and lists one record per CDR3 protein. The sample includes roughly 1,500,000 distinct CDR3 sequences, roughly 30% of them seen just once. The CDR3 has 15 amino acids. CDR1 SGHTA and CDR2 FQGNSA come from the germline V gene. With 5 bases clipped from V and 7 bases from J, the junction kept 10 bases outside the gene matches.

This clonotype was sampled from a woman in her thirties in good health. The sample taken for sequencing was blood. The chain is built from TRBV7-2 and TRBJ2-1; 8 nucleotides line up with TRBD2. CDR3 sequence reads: CASSRREGRGNEQFF. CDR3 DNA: TGTGCCAGCAGCCGACGGGAGGGCCGGGGGAATGAGCAGTTCTTC.